This TCR beta chain was recovered during a study of identical twins. TCRdb itself ran the 5' RACE reads through MiXCR, one entry per CDR3 protein. The sample has over 250,000 distinct CDR3 sequences, 8% to 9.5% seen once. Study outcomes and limitations: Findings depended on cross-sectional statistics rather than tracking the same donors. In monozygotic twins, models underestimated the sharing of out-of-frame TCR alpha.

Each donor was a healthy Caucasian. This clonotype was observed a few times. Its specificity is unknown. CDR1 and CDR2 (germline): SEHNR, FQNEAQ (reference sequence). The CDR3 runs to 14 residues. J lost 6 bases, V lost 5 bases, and 4 bases had no gene match. The data also belong to a second study, concerning yellow fever vaccine responses in identical twins. That source reports: Twins reportedly showed a vaccine T cell response that seemed partly convergent and partly personalized.

The sequence came from a woman younger than 35 in good health. The V gene is TRBV7-9, the J gene TRBJ1-4; 9 nucleotides line up with TRBD1. Sequencing was performed on CD8+ T cells sorted from blood. CDR3 amino acids: CASSLWDRDEKLFF. CDR3 coding DNA: TGTGCCAGCAGCCTGTGGGACAGGGATGAAAAACTGTTTTTT.